These 30 T cell receptor beta chains were sequenced from one sample in a study of T cell repertoires in cytomegalovirus infection. TCRdb recomputed calls from the reads with MiXCR, one row per CDR3 protein. This sample has 250,000 or so distinct CDR3 sequences, with 8% to 9.5% found just once. The sample was PBMCs. These receptors came from a human donor in good health (CMV status not recorded). Some clones in this sample may be carry-over from other donors' samples.

The table lists this clonotype with many counts. The chain joins TRBV6-1 to TRBJ2-2; D not certain. The germline V gene encodes CDR1 MNHNS and CDR2 SASEGT. The CDR3 is made up of 17 amino acids. V dropped 2 bases and J dropped 0 bases, with 13 bases sitting between them. This CDR3 reads CASSERAGFANTGELFF. The CDR3 DNA sequence: TGTGCCAGCAGTGAAAGAGCCGGTTTCGCGAACACCGGGGAGCTGTTTTTT.

V gene TRBV7-6 combines with J gene TRBJ1-1; perhaps TRBD1 as D (5 bases). This CDR3 region has 13 residues. Per germline, CDR1 SGHVS and CDR2 FNYEAQ. Deletions cut 5 bases from V and 6 bases from J, with 13 bases between. The CDR3 here is CASSDPGRAEAFF. The CDR3 DNA follows: TGTGCCAGCAGCGACCCAGGGCGGGCTGAAGCTTTCTTT.

This clonotype occurred many times. The V call is TRBV7-2, the J call TRBJ2-4, with TRBD1 as a possible D gene (5 bases). V was pared by 2 bases and J by 1 base, with 18 bases between. The CDR3 is made up of 18 amino acids. In germline, CDR1 is SGHTA, CDR2 FQGNSA. Here the CDR3 reads CASSLSRQKGFAKNIQYF. The CDR3 nucleotides read TGTGCCAGCAGCTTATCTAGACAGAAGGGTTTTGCCAAAAACATTCAGTACTTC.

This clonotype has just a few counts. This chain uses TRBV29-1 with TRBJ2-2; tentatively, D is TRBD1 (6 bases). V was trimmed by 7 bases and J by 1 base, leaving 16 bases between them. Germline loops: CDR1 SQVTM, CDR2 ANQGSEA. This CDR3 contains 15 residues. In DNA, the CDR3 is TGCAGCGCACCCAGGGGAGATGGGAACACCGGGGAGCTGTTTTTT. It translates to CSAPRGDGNTGELFF.

This clonotype was observed many times. This chain connects TRBV7-9 to TRBJ2-1; possibly TRBD1 for D (5 bases). CDR1 SEHNR and CDR2 FQNEAQ come from the germline V gene (reference sequence). The CDR3 consists of 15 residues. The V and J ends lost 0 bases and 6 bases respectively, with 12 bases between them. CDR3 sequence (DNA): TGTGCCAGCAGCTTAGCGGCCTTAAGGGGCAATGAGCAGTTCTTC. Its translation is CASSLAALRGNEQFF. Full variable domain (outside the CDR3, taken from reference TRBV7-9 and TRBJ2-1): DTGVSQNPRHKITKRGQNVTFRCDPISEHNRLYWYRQTLGQGPEFLTYFQNEAQLEKSRLLSDRFSAERPKGSFSTLEIQRTEQGDSAMYLCASSLAALRGNEQFFGPGTRLTVL.

This chain links TRBV7-6 with TRBJ1-1, with 9 bases aligning to TRBD1. The CDR3 is made up of 16 amino acids. V was clipped by 5 bases and J by 10 bases; unmatched bases: 17. Germline V gene lookup returns CDR1 SGHVS and CDR2 FNYEAQ. CDR3 in DNA: TGTGCCAGCAGCCCTGGGGGGGGACAGGGACCTTTTGGAGCTTTCTTT. Its translation is CASSPGGGQGPFGAFF.

The chain is built from TRBV7-4 and TRBJ1-1; no reliable D call. From germline, CDR1 is SGHVT and CDR2 SQSDAQ. With 7 bases removed from V and 3 bases from J, the gap between germline ends came to 15 bases. The CDR3 has 14 residues. The CDR3 nucleotides read TGTGCCAGCACGCACGGAGTTATCGACACTGAAGCTTTCTTT. Residues: CASTHGVIDTEAFF.

This clonotype was detected many times. The CDR3 is CASSIRSGGGVAYEQYF. CDR3 nucleotide sequence: TGTGCCAGCAGCATCCGTAGCGGGGGGGGTGTGGCCTACGAGCAGTACTTC. The V call is TRBV7-2, the J call TRBJ2-7; TRBD2 matches at 11 bases. V lost 5 bases, J lost 2 bases, and 11 bases stayed unmatched. Per the germline V gene, CDR1 is SGHTA and CDR2 is FQGNSA. The CDR3 length is 17 residues.

The V call is TRBV20-1, the J call TRBJ1-2; the match to TRBD1 covers 9 bases. Germline V lookup: CDR1 DFQATT, CDR2 SNEGSKA (reference sequence). Germline trimming cut 8 bases from V and 7 bases from J; bases unmatched to any gene: 11. The CDR3 totals 13 residues. This CDR3 is CSSTGQGTFGYTF. The CDR3, as DNA: TGCAGTTCCACGGGACAGGGTACTTTTGGCTACACCTTC.

In its sample, this clonotype was seen many times. The gene calls are TRBV7-2 and TRBJ2-7, with 14 bases that match TRBD2. Germline CDR1 is SGHTA and CDR2 is FQGNSA. J was trimmed by 2 bases and V by 5 bases; bases with no gene match: 14. This CDR3 has 19 residues. Here the CDR3 DNA reads TGTGCCAGCAGCCTCCACTCCCCGGGACTAGCGGGAGTTCCCTACGAGCAGTACTTC. Translation gives CASSLHSPGLAGVPYEQYF.

This clonotype has a count of ten or more. The chain combines TRBV7-8 with TRBJ2-1; TRBD2 aligns across 15 bases. CDR3 length: 15 amino acids. V shed 6 bases, J shed 7 bases, and the junction held 4 bases outside the gene matches. Germline CDR1 SGHVS, CDR2 FQNEAQ. The CDR3 here is CASRAGTSGRNEQFF. DNA of the CDR3: TGTGCCAGCAGGGCCGGGACTAGCGGGAGGAATGAGCAGTTCTTC.

This clonotype was found many times. This chain joins TRBV11-1 and TRBJ1-2; 9 bases agree with TRBD1. The length of the CDR3 is 15 residues. J lost 2 bases, V lost 5 bases, and 6 bases had no gene match. Germline V gene data show CDR1 as SGHAT and CDR2 as FQDESV (reference sequence). The CDR3 DNA reads as TGTGCCAGCAGCCCACGGGACAGGGTCAACTATGGCTACACCTTC. Translation gives CASSPRDRVNYGYTF.

The J gene is TRBJ1-4, the V gene TRBV29-1; no clear D. There are 12 residues in the CDR3. Germline-derived CDR1 and CDR2 are SQVTM and ANQGSEA. V was trimmed by 6 bases and J by 4 bases, leaving 9 bases between them. The CDR3 loop reads CSVSYNNEKLFF. The DNA for the CDR3 is TGCAGCGTAAGCTACAATAATGAAAAACTGTTTTTT.

This clonotype was counted between two and nine times. The chain is built from TRBV7-2 and TRBJ2-1, with 9 bases that match TRBD1. The CDR3 is made up of 18 amino acids. Trimming cost V 4 bases and J 2 bases; bases outside gene matches: 12. CDR1 and CDR2 (germline): SGHTA, FQGNSA. The CDR3 sequence is CASSYSPSRQGAYNEQFF. The CDR3 DNA reads TGTGCCAGCAGCTATAGTCCATCAAGACAGGGGGCCTACAATGAGCAGTTCTTC.

The rearrangement links TRBV12-3 or TRBV12-4 to TRBJ1-2; D not certain. The V gene lost 2 bases and the J gene lost 6 bases, with 7 bases spanning the gap. The CDR3 contains 12 residues. CDR3 in DNA: TGTGCCAGCAGTTTACTTGATGATGGCTACACCTTC. This sequence encodes CASSLLDDGYTF.

The J gene is TRBJ2-6, the V gene TRBV7-6, with 16 bases fitting TRBD2. This CDR3 comprises 17 residues. The V and J ends lost 6 bases and 3 bases, in that order; junction bases with no gene match: 2. The germline gives CDR1 SGHVS, CDR2 FNYEAQ. The CDR3 bases are TGTGCCAGCAGGGGACTAGCGGGGGGGCGTGGGGCCAACGTCCTGACTTTC. Protein sequence: CASRGLAGGRGANVLTF.

The CDR3 region has the DNA TGTGCCAGCAGTTTCCGACAGGCGCCTCAGTCACCCCTCCACTTT. It specifies CASSFRQAPQSPLHF. The rearrangement links TRBV27 to TRBJ1-6; possible D gene TRBD1, 6 bases. The germline V and J ends were trimmed by 3 bases and 10 bases, with 16 bases remaining between them. The CDR3 runs 15 residues. CDR1 MNHEY and CDR2 SMNVEV come from the germline V gene (reference sequence).

V and J are TRBV5-5 and TRBJ2-7; D gene ambiguous. This CDR3 is 12 amino acids long. V was trimmed by 2 bases and J by 5 bases, leaving 8 bases between them. Germline CDR1 SGHKS, CDR2 YYEKEE (reference sequence). CDR3 DNA: TGTGCCAGCAGCTTTGTCCAGGACGAGCAGTACTTC. It codes for CASSFVQDEQYF.

Many counts were recorded for this clonotype. This chain uses TRBV7-6 with TRBJ1-3, with D perhaps matching TRBD1 (5 bases). V gave up 7 bases and J gave up 2 bases, with 12 bases separating them. Per the germline V gene, CDR1 is SGHVS and CDR2 is FNYEAQ. The CDR3 consists of 14 residues. The CDR3 reads CASTTGATGNTIYF. DNA of the CDR3: TGTGCCAGCACCACCGGGGCGACTGGAAACACCATATATTTT. The whole variable domain, filled in from reference TRBV7-6 and TRBJ1-3, reads GAGVSQSPRYKVTKRGQDVALRCDPISGHVSLYWYRQALGQGPEFLTYFNYEAQQDKSGLPNDRFSAERPEGSISTLTIQRTEQRDSAMYRCASTTGATGNTIYFGEGSWLTVV.

This clonotype was observed many times. The chain recombines TRBV7-2 with TRBJ2-5, with 8 bases lining up with TRBD2. CDR3 size: 16 residues. V trimming: 1 base; J trimming: 1 base; junction bases outside the gene matches: 5. Germline CDR1 reads SGHTA; CDR2 reads FQGNSA. The CDR3 loop reads CASSLVAGRGQETQYF. The DNA for the CDR3 is TGTGCCAGCAGCTTAGTAGCGGGAAGGGGCCAAGAGACCCAGTACTTC. Full variable domain (missing parts from reference TRBV7-2 and TRBJ2-5): GAGVSQSPSNKVTEKGKDVELRCDPISGHTALYWYRQSLGQGLEFLIYFQGNSAPDKSGLPSDRFSAERTGGSVSTLTIQRTQQEDSAVYLCASSLVAGRGQETQYFGPGTRLLVL.

J is TRBJ2-5 and V is TRBV6-1; D assignment may be TRBD1 or TRBD2 (6 bases each). Germline-derived CDR1 and CDR2 are MNHNS and SASEGT. The length of the CDR3 is 12 residues. V lost 5 bases and J 13 bases, leaving 17 bases between the germline ends. CDR3 region: CASSSGGQAVYF. The CDR3 nucleotides read TGTGCCAGCAGTTCTGGGGGGCAGGCGGTGTACTTC.

Many counts were recorded for this clonotype. V and J are TRBV7-2 and TRBJ1-2; 9 nucleotides match TRBD1. CDR3 length equals 13 residues. Germline V gene lookup returns CDR1 SGHTA and CDR2 FQGNSA. J was trimmed by 8 bases and V by 5 bases; bases with no gene match: 6. For the CDR3, the DNA is TGTGCCAGCAGCCCCGGACAGGGGCGAGGCTACACCTTC. Translated: CASSPGQGRGYTF.

Ten or more counts support this clonotype. This chain connects TRBV6-2 or TRBV6-3 to TRBJ1-1; the D is unclear. The ends were cut back, 4 bases at V and 3 bases at J, with 9 bases in the middle. The V gene's germline CDR1 is MNHEY and CDR2 SVGEGT. The CDR3 extends over 13 amino acids. This chain's CDR3 is CASSWAGYTEAFF. The CDR3 DNA follows: TGTGCCAGCAGTTGGGCAGGATACACTGAAGCTTTCTTT.

This clonotype appeared many times. The chain uses TRBV7-2 and TRBJ1-2; unclear D gene. Germline lookup yields CDR1 SGHTA and CDR2 FQGNSA. The CDR3 is made up of 14 amino acids. The germline V and J ends were trimmed by 2 bases and 4 bases, with 11 bases remaining between them. The CDR3 is CASSLPGLVYGYTF. CDR3 DNA sequence: TGTGCCAGCAGCTTACCCGGTCTCGTCTATGGCTACACCTTC. Combining the CDR3 with reference TRBV7-2 and TRBJ1-2 gives the whole variable domain GAGVSQSPSNKVTEKGKDVELRCDPISGHTALYWYRQSLGQGLEFLIYFQGNSAPDKSGLPSDRFSAERTGGSVSTLTIQRTQQEDSAVYLCASSLPGLVYGYTFGSGTRLTVV.

This clonotype was seen at least ten times. The chain uses TRBV7-2 and TRBJ2-7; no clear D. The V gene lost 2 bases and the J gene lost 1 base, with 12 bases spanning the gap. The germline CDR1 and CDR2 sequences are SGHTA and FQGNSA. The CDR3 is 15 residues long. The CDR3: CASSLNFGRSYEQYF. The CDR3 coding sequence is TGTGCCAGCAGCTTAAATTTCGGGCGGTCCTACGAGCAGTACTTC.

This clonotype showed up many times. The chain links TRBV6-2 or TRBV6-3 to TRBJ2-3; D ambiguous. Germline CDR1 is MNHEY and CDR2 is SVGEGT. V shed 2 bases and J shed 7 bases, with 7 bases lying between them. This CDR3 has 12 amino acids. The CDR3 protein is CASSYGDNTQYF. The DNA of the CDR3 is TGTGCCAGCAGTTACGGGGATAATACGCAGTATTTT.

This clonotype was recorded many times. This chain uses TRBV29-1 with TRBJ2-3; D remains unclear. This CDR3 spans 12 amino acids. V lost 4 bases to trimming and J lost 0 bases, with 5 bases between them. Germline V gene sequence: CDR1 SQVTM, CDR2 ANQGSEA. The CDR3 DNA reads TGCAGCGTTGTATGGAGCACAGATACGCAGTATTTT. As protein: CSVVWSTDTQYF.

At least ten counts were recorded for this clonotype. This chain connects TRBV7-2 to TRBJ2-7; 7 bases are a match to TRBD1. From germline, CDR1 is SGHTA and CDR2 FQGNSA. The CDR3 spans 15 residues. Trimming at V came to 5 bases and at J to 0 bases, leaving 7 bases not matched to a gene. Here the CDR3 reads CASSDRDRSSYEQYF. The CDR3 DNA reads as TGTGCCAGCAGCGACCGGGACAGAAGCTCCTACGAGCAGTACTTC.

This clonotype was recorded many times. V and J are TRBV7-2 and TRBJ2-3; D is perhaps TRBD1 or TRBD2 (5 bases each). The CDR3 extends over 15 amino acids. V was pared by 1 base and J by 4 bases, with 12 bases between. The V gene's germline CDR1 is SGHTA and CDR2 FQGNSA. The CDR3 is CASSLEAGSADTQYF. Written as DNA, the CDR3 is TGTGCCAGCAGCTTAGAGGCAGGGAGTGCAGATACGCAGTATTTT.

This clonotype was observed at least ten times. The chain uses TRBV28 and TRBJ1-4; 10 bases fit TRBD1. The ends lost 5 bases at V and 7 bases at J; junction bases unmatched: 4. The CDR3 sequence is 14 residues long. Germline loops: CDR1 MDHEN, CDR2 SYDVKM. CDR3 residues: CASSGDRGGEKLFF. For the CDR3, the DNA is TGTGCCAGCAGTGGGGACAGGGGAGGTGAAAAACTGTTTTTT.